This passage covers 20 T cell receptor beta chains from one sample sequenced in a study of shared clonotypes between healthy human individuals. The assay was immunoSEQ multiplex PCR, and TCRdb's table has in-frame clones only and misses some. The sample comprises roughly 2,000,000 clones, 93% of which are singletons, and more than 1.5% rests with the top ten. It was CD45RO-negative cells, positively selected for CCR7, that made up naive CD8 cells, with terminally differentiated effector memory CD45RA+ cells excluded. Material: naive CD8+ T cells from PBMCs. The receptor set was obtained from a man aged 18 to 35 in good health. Some clones in this sample may be carry-over from other donors' samples.

The rearrangement uses TRBV7-9 and TRBJ1-1, with 10 bases identical to TRBD1. This CDR3 is 16 amino acids long. From germline, CDR1 is SEHNR and CDR2 FQNEAQ (reference sequence). V dropped 5 bases and J dropped 0; count of bases not matched to a gene: 6. CDR3 bases: TGTGCCAGCAGCCAAAGGGACAGGGGAATGAACACTGAAGCTTTCTTT. As protein: CASSQRDRGMNTEAFF.

The chain employs TRBV28 and TRBJ2-2; 9 bases line up with TRBD1. This CDR3 is built from 14 residues. The ends lost 5 bases at V and 6 bases at J; junction bases unmatched: 4. Germline values: CDR1 MDHEN, CDR2 SYDVKM. The CDR3, as DNA: TGTGCCAGCAGTGTGGACAGGGGCGCCGGGGAGCTGTTTTTT. Translated, it gives CASSVDRGAGELFF.

In regard to this clone: This specimen includes other DNA sequences encoding the same CDR3. This chain joins TRBV7-9 and TRBJ1-2, with no clear D. V gave up 1 base and J gave up 2 bases, with 5 bases separating them. Per the germline V gene, CDR1 is SEHNR and CDR2 is FQNEAQ (reference sequence). This CDR3 contains 13 residues. The CDR3 loop reads CASSLDSNYGYTF. DNA of the CDR3: TGTGCCAGCAGCTTAGACAGCAACTATGGCTACACCTTC.

The CDR3 region is CASSPTGDQETQYF. For the CDR3, the DNA is TGTGCCAGCAGCCCGACAGGGGACCAAGAGACCCAGTACTTC. The chain has TRBV5-8 and TRBJ2-5, with TRBD1 matching over 8 bases. Per the germline V gene, CDR1 is SGHTS and CDR2 is YDEGEE. The V gene end was trimmed by 4 bases and the J gene end by 0 bases; junction bases not matched to a gene: 2. The CDR3 runs to 14 residues. Full variable domain (missing parts from reference TRBV5-8 and TRBJ2-5): EAGVTQSPTHLIKTRGQQATLRCSPISGHTSVYWYQQALGLGLQFLLWYDEGEERNRGNFPPRFSGRQFPNYSSELNVNALELEDSALYLCASSPTGDQETQYFGPGTRLLVL.

The chain recombines TRBV18 with TRBJ2-7; D is possibly TRBD2 (6 bases). V lost 6 bases and J 0 bases, leaving 15 bases between the germline ends. This CDR3 contains 15 residues. The germline gives CDR1 KGHSH, CDR2 LQKENI. CDR3 in amino acids: CASSPRDLPSYEQYF. CDR3 sequence (DNA): TGTGCCAGCTCGCCCCGGGACTTACCCTCCTACGAGCAGTACTTC.

Turning to this clone: Other nucleotide sequences from this sample produce the same CDR3. The chain joins TRBV27 to TRBJ2-2, with D hard to call. This CDR3 spans 12 amino acids. V lost 5 bases to trimming and J lost 1 base, with 2 bases between them. Germline V gives CDR1 MNHEY, CDR2 SMNVEV (reference sequence). This CDR3 reads CASSGNTGELFF. The DNA for the CDR3 is TGTGCCAGCAGTGGGAACACCGGGGAGCTGTTTTTT.

This chain connects TRBV28 to TRBJ1-4; no reliable D call. CDR1 and CDR2 (germline): MDHEN, SYDVKM. CDR3 length: 16 residues. V was clipped by 4 bases and J by 0 bases, with 12 bases between them. The CDR3 here is CASSSIKPATNEKLFF. The CDR3 DNA reads TGTGCCAGCAGTTCAATTAAGCCGGCAACTAATGAAAAACTGTTTTTT.

V is TRBV10-3 and J is TRBJ2-3; D call uncertain. The CDR3 runs to 12 residues. The V gene's germline CDR1 is ENHRY and CDR2 SYGVKD. The V and J ends lost 4 bases and 6 bases respectively, with 8 bases between them. CDR3 bases: TGTGCCATCAGTGCCGCGTCCGATACGCAGTATTTT. Its protein product is CAISAASDTQYF.

CDR3 protein: CASSLLRGRATDTQYF. CDR3 sequence (DNA): TGTGCCAGCAGTTTATTACGCGGGAGGGCCACAGATACGCAGTATTTT. The chain recombines TRBV28 with TRBJ2-3; 9 positions agree with TRBD2. Germline assignment: CDR1 MDHEN and CDR2 SYDVKM. V lost 1 base to trimming and J lost 2 bases; unmatched junction nucleotides: 4. The CDR3 totals 16 residues.

V is TRBV19 and J is TRBJ2-2, with no clear D. Germline lookup yields CDR1 LNHDA and CDR2 SQIVND (reference sequence). There are 13 residues in the CDR3. V was pared by 3 bases and J by 6 bases, with 8 bases between. The CDR3 protein is CASSIELPGELFF. Written as DNA, the CDR3 is TGTGCCAGTAGTATTGAACTCCCCGGGGAGCTGTTTTTT.

This chain connects TRBV7-3 to TRBJ2-3; D perhaps matches TRBD2 (6 bases). The CDR3 has 16 residues. Trimming stripped 5 bases from V and 2 bases from J, with 17 bases between. Germline CDR1 is SGHTA and CDR2 is FQGTGA. CDR3 amino acids: CASSQPGLEHTDTQYF. CDR3 nucleotide sequence: TGTGCCAGCAGCCAACCGGGACTTGAACACACAGATACGCAGTATTTT.

The chain combines TRBV4-1 with TRBJ2-7, with 8 bases that match TRBD1. The CDR3 contains 17 residues. Trimming at V came to 0 bases and at J to 3 bases, leaving 10 bases not matched to a gene. The germline CDR1 and CDR2 sequences are MGHRA and YSYEKL. The CDR3 coding sequence is TGCGCCAGCAGCCAAGAAGGCCCGGGACAGGTAGTCTACGAGCAGTACTTC. Its protein product is CASSQEGPGQVVYEQYF.

The chain is built from TRBV5-6 and TRBJ2-1; 8 positions agree with TRBD1. Germline-derived CDR1 and CDR2 are SGHDT and YYEEEE. V lost 0 bases to trimming and J lost 9 bases; unmatched junction nucleotides: 5. This CDR3 is built from 14 residues. CDR3 loop: CASSLGRTGFEQFF. CDR3 in DNA: TGTGCCAGCAGCTTGGGGCGGACAGGGTTTGAGCAGTTCTTC.

The V call is TRBV28, the J call TRBJ2-7, with 7 positions matching TRBD2. The CDR3 consists of 16 residues. Per germline, CDR1 MDHEN and CDR2 SYDVKM. J lost 3 bases, V lost 3 bases, and 11 bases had no gene match. CDR3 residues: CASSFWGGRGGYEQYF. CDR3 DNA: TGTGCCAGCAGTTTTTGGGGGGGAAGGGGTGGCTACGAGCAGTACTTC.

V is TRBV2 and J is TRBJ2-7, with TRBD2 identical over 8 bases. CDR1 is SNHLY, CDR2 FYNNEI, per germline. This CDR3 has 14 amino acids. After removal of 3 bases from V and 2 bases from J, the junction contained 3 bases not matched to a gene. The CDR3, as DNA: TGTGCCAGCAGTGATCCCGGGGGGGCCTACGAGCAGTACTTC. Protein product: CASSDPGGAYEQYF.

This clone was detected once. This chain connects TRBV11-1 to TRBJ2-5; 14 bases align to TRBD2. The CDR3 consists of 17 residues. After removal of 3 bases from V and 0 bases from J, the junction contained 3 bases not matched to a gene. The germline gives CDR1 SGHAT, CDR2 FQDESV (reference sequence). CDR3: CASSFGTSGSYQETQYF. CDR3 nucleotides: TGTGCCAGCAGCTTCGGGACTAGCGGGAGTTACCAAGAGACCCAGTACTTC.

This clone was counted once. This chain connects TRBV28 to TRBJ2-7, with 9 bases matching TRBD1. V dropped 8 bases and J dropped 6; count of bases not matched to a gene: 17. The length of the CDR3 is 16 residues. Germline CDR1 is MDHEN and CDR2 is SYDVKM. CDR3 region: CASHTNSGTGPIEQYF. In nucleotides, the CDR3 is TGTGCCAGCCACACAAATTCCGGGACAGGGCCCATCGAGCAGTACTTC.

The J gene is TRBJ2-5, the V gene TRBV18; perhaps TRBD2 as D (6 bases). The CDR3 covers 17 residues. Germline CDR1 is KGHSH and CDR2 is LQKENI. Trimming pared 3 bases from V and 4 bases from J, leaving 21 bases between. The CDR3 spells CASSPPPRRVRRETQYF. DNA of the CDR3: TGTGCCAGCTCACCGCCCCCCAGGAGGGTTCGTAGAGAGACCCAGTACTTC.

The V gene is TRBV5-6, the J gene TRBJ1-2, with D uncertain. V was clipped by 0 bases and J by 6 bases, with 15 bases between them. Germline V gene lookup returns CDR1 SGHDT and CDR2 YYEEEE. The CDR3 has 15 amino acids. The CDR3 loop is CASSLVPPDWNGYTF. The CDR3 nucleotides are TGTGCCAGCAGCTTGGTACCCCCAGATTGGAATGGCTACACCTTC.

J is TRBJ2-1 and V is TRBV11-2, with 10 bases fitting TRBD2. The V gene end was trimmed by 1 base and the J gene end by 9 bases; junction bases not matched to a gene: 9. Germline CDR1 reads SGHAT; CDR2 reads FQNNGV. The CDR3 loop spans 16 amino acids. As DNA, the CDR3 is TGTGCCAGCAGCTTAGGCGCTAGCGGGAGTTCGGTTGAGCAGTTCTTC. Amino acids: CASSLGASGSSVEQFF.